The T cell receptor beta chain under discussion was sequenced for a study of PD-1 blockade in classical Hodgkin lymphoma. Produced via immunoSEQ multiplex PCR; TCRdb's table is partial and in-frame only. The sample lists approximately 59,000 clones, 85% to 95% occurring once. The length of the CDR3 is 13 residues. Germline V CDR1 and CDR2: SGHRS, YFSETQ. Trimming took 0 bases from V and 0 from J, leaving 3 bases between them. Brentuximab vedotin exposure varied among the patients, all of whom had relapsed after autologous stem cell transplantation. The source was peripheral blood mononuclear cells (PBMCs), collected before the second cycle of nivolumab. The receptor was derived from a human donor with classical Hodgkin lymphoma. The chain joins TRBV5-1 to TRBJ1-2; D not certain. CDR3 amino acids: CASSLGANYGYTF. In DNA form, the CDR3 reads TGCGCCAGCAGCTTGGGGGCTAACTATGGCTACACCTTC.